Following are 13 T cell receptor beta chains from one sample sequenced in a study of blood T cell repertoires in COVID-19. Measured with immunoSEQ multiplex PCR; TCRdb has only the in-frame clones, and not every one. Here the sample spans roughly 230,000 clones, around four fifths being singletons. Sequenced sample: peripheral blood. Receptors were obtained from a man aged 35-49 years with active or convalescent COVID-19.

The V gene is TRBV3-1 (or the pseudogene TRBV3-2), the J gene TRBJ2-1; a possible D gene is TRBD2 (6 bases). The V gene lost 2 bases and the J gene lost 7 bases, with 12 bases spanning the gap. The CDR3 runs to 14 residues. The germline gives CDR1 LGHDT, CDR2 YNNKEL (reference sequence). In DNA form, the CDR3 reads TGTGCCAGCAGCCAACCGGCGCGGGGTAATGAGCAGTTCTTC. It translates to CASSQPARGNEQFF.

The CDR3 here is CASSSTGGGEKLFF. The DNA for the CDR3 is TGTGCCAGCAGCTCTACAGGGGGAGGCGAAAAACTGTTTTTT. The chain couples TRBV11-2 to TRBJ1-4, with TRBD1 matching over 8 bases. Germline V gene lookup returns CDR1 SGHAT and CDR2 FQNNGV. V trimming: 4 bases; J trimming: 8 bases; junction bases outside the gene matches: 6. This CDR3 comprises 14 residues.

The V and J genes are TRBV5-1 and TRBJ2-7, with TRBD2 as a possible D gene (5 bases). This CDR3 comprises 14 residues. V gave up 0 bases and J gave up 8 bases, with 15 bases separating them. CDR1 and CDR2 from the germline V gene are SGHRS and YFSETQ. The CDR3 protein is CASSLEEALPQQYF. The CDR3 DNA sequence: TGCGCCAGCAGCTTGGAGGAGGCCCTCCCCCAGCAGTACTTC.

The CDR3 DNA is TGTGCCAGCAGTGAGAGCCGTCAGCCCCAGCATTTT. Amino acid sequence: CASSESRQPQHF. The rearrangement uses TRBV6-1 and TRBJ1-5; no clear D. There are 12 residues in the CDR3. Germline-derived CDR1 and CDR2 are MNHNS and SASEGT. Trimming stripped 3 bases from V and 6 bases from J, with 6 bases between.

In DNA form, the CDR3 reads TGTGCCAGCAGACAACAGGGTTTCCCGAACACTGAAGCTTTCTTT. Amino acids: CASRQQGFPNTEAFF. This chain joins TRBV7-2 and TRBJ1-1, with D possibly matching TRBD1 (6 bases). Germline assignment: CDR1 SGHTA and CDR2 FQGNSA. V dropped 6 bases and J dropped 1 base, with 15 bases sitting between them. This CDR3 contains 15 residues. The complete variable domain, with remaining parts taken from reference TRBV7-2 and TRBJ1-1, reads GAGVSQSPSNKVTEKGKDVELRCDPISGHTALYWYRQSLGQGLEFLIYFQGNSAPDKSGLPSDRFSAERTGGSVSTLTIQRTQQEDSAVYLCASRQQGFPNTEAFFGQGTRLTVV.

This chain links TRBV7-9 with TRBJ2-3; 9 bases fit TRBD2. CDR3 length equals 16 residues. The trim removed 5 bases at V and 6 bases at J, leaving 12 bases unmatched. Germline V gene sequence: CDR1 SEHNR, CDR2 FQNEAQ (reference sequence). CDR3 nucleotide sequence: TGTGCCAGCAGCCCGGGCCTTAGCGGGGGTAGGGATACGCAGTATTTT. The encoded protein is CASSPGLSGGRDTQYF. Together with reference TRBV7-9 and TRBJ2-3, the CDR3 gives the full variable domain: DTGVSQNPRHKITKRGQNVTFRCDPISEHNRLYWYRQTLGQGPEFLTYFQNEAQLEKSRLLSDRFSAERPKGSFSTLEIQRTEQGDSAMYLCASSPGLSGGRDTQYFGPGTRLTVL.

The chain has TRBV5-1 and TRBJ1-1, with TRBD1 identical over 7 bases. Per germline, CDR1 SGHRS and CDR2 YFSETQ. Trimming at V came to 4 bases and at J to 0 bases, leaving 6 bases not matched to a gene. The CDR3 covers 15 residues. CDR3 coding DNA: TGCGCCAGCAGCGTGGACGGGACAGTGAACACTGAAGCTTTCTTT. Its translation is CASSVDGTVNTEAFF.

In this sample, this clone turned up a few times. The rearrangement links TRBV5-1 to TRBJ1-1, with 7 bases matching TRBD1. The CDR3 sequence is 14 residues long. Germline V gene lookup returns CDR1 SGHRS and CDR2 YFSETQ. V lost 4 bases and J lost 4; bases outside the gene matches: 7. The CDR3 DNA reads as TGCGCCAGCAGCGACCGTTACAGGGGCACTGAAGCTTTCTTT. Its translation is CASSDRYRGTEAFF. The full variable domain, completed using reference TRBV5-1 and TRBJ1-1, is KAGVTQTPRYLIKTRGQQVTLSCSPISGHRSVSWYQQTPGQGLQFLFEYFSETQRNKGNFPGRFSGRQFSNSRSEMNVSTLELGDSALYLCASSDRYRGTEAFFGQGTRLTVV.

V is TRBV24-1 and J is TRBJ2-1, with D possibly TRBD1 on 5 matching bases. With 5 bases removed from V and 4 bases from J, the gap between germline ends came to 11 bases. CDR3 size: 14 residues. Germline V gene lookup returns CDR1 KGHDR and CDR2 SFDVKD. CDR3 region: CATSVAGIYNEQFF. In DNA, the CDR3 is TGTGCCACCAGTGTGGCAGGGATTTACAATGAGCAGTTCTTC.

This clone has only one observation. V is TRBV15 and J is TRBJ2-2; D is uncertain. The germline gives CDR1 LNHNV, CDR2 YYDKDF (reference sequence). This CDR3 has 16 amino acids. V was cut by 3 bases and J by 1 base, with 12 bases left in between. The CDR3 coding sequence is TGTGCCACCAGCAGTACTAATAGCCGGAACACCGGGGAGCTGTTTTTT. It codes for CATSSTNSRNTGELFF.

The chain uses TRBV28 and TRBJ1-1, with 7 bases fitting TRBD1. The V segment lost 2 bases and the J segment 3 bases; nucleotides outside the gene matches: 6. Germline CDR1 reads MDHEN; CDR2 reads SYDVKM. The CDR3 length is 15 residues. The CDR3 loop is CASSLNRGLDTEAFF. The CDR3 coding sequence is TGTGCCAGCAGTTTAAACAGGGGATTGGACACTGAAGCTTTCTTT.

The chain links TRBV3-1 (or the pseudogene TRBV3-2) to TRBJ1-3, with TRBD1 as a possible D gene (6 bases). This CDR3 region has 15 residues. V was pared by 5 bases and J by 2 bases, with 13 bases between. Germline loops: CDR1 LGHDT, CDR2 YNNKEL (reference sequence). CDR3 loop: CASSSLGTPGNTIYF. DNA of the CDR3: TGTGCCAGCAGCTCTCTTGGGACACCTGGAAACACCATATATTTT.

The chain is built from TRBV7-3 and TRBJ2-5; D possibly corresponds to TRBD1 (6 bases). The CDR3 is 13 residues long. The germline V gene has CDR1 SGHTA and CDR2 FQGTGA. Trimming removed 5 bases from V and 4 bases from J, with 11 bases in between. This CDR3 reads CASSIQGRETQYF. CDR3 in DNA: TGTGCCAGCAGCATTCAGGGGAGAGAGACCCAGTACTTC.